These 9 T cell receptor beta chains were all obtained from the same sample, sequenced in a study of shared clonotypes between healthy human individuals. Sequencing used immunoSEQ multiplex PCR; TCRdb keeps in-frame clones, though not all of them. The sample has around 700,000 clones, around 72% seen once; the top ten hold approximately 1.8%. Material: memory CD4+ T cells sorted from blood. The sample's subset: CD45RA-negative fraction. The origin of the receptors is a woman in her twenties or thirties in good health.

This clone was counted a few times. The chain is built from TRBV19 and TRBJ2-7; possible D gene TRBD1, 6 bases. The ends were cut back, 5 bases at V and 2 bases at J, with 10 bases in the middle. The CDR3 contains 13 residues. The germline V gene encodes CDR1 LNHDA and CDR2 SQIVND (reference sequence). CDR3 loop: CASSPRDTYEQYF. CDR3 DNA sequence: TGTGCCAGTAGTCCCCGGGACACCTACGAGCAGTACTTC.

This clone has only one observation. The V gene is TRBV29-1, the J gene TRBJ2-1; D uncertain. The CDR3 sequence is 15 residues long. Looked up from germline, CDR1 is SQVTM and CDR2 is ANQGSEA. Trimming removed 4 bases at V and 1 base at J, with 14 bases between. The CDR3 loop is CSVAFGSPSYNEQFF. CDR3 coding DNA: TGCAGCGTTGCATTCGGCTCTCCTTCCTACAATGAGCAGTTCTTC.

The chain links TRBV12-1 to TRBJ2-3; TRBD2 is the table's D call, not checked against the DNA. TRBV12-1 is marked as a pseudogene. There are 16 residues in the CDR3. CDR3 DNA sequence: TGTGCCAGCAGCTGGACAACTAGCGGGGCCACAGATACGCAGTATTTT. Translated, it gives CASSWTTSGATDTQYF.

The chain recombines TRBV15 with TRBJ1-5, with 8 bases lining up with TRBD1. The CDR3 sequence is 15 residues long. CDR1 and CDR2 from the germline V gene are LNHNV and YYDKDF (reference sequence). V lost 6 bases, J lost 6 bases, and 10 bases stayed unmatched. CDR3 nucleotide sequence: TGTGCCACCAGTTTGGTGACAGGGGCGGCTCAGCCCCAGCATTTT. Translation gives CATSLVTGAAQPQHF.

The chain joins TRBV7-9 to TRBJ2-1, with TRBD2 matching 8 bases. Germline values: CDR1 SEHNR, CDR2 FQNEAQ (reference sequence). The CDR3 extends over 14 amino acids. J was trimmed by 5 bases and V by 6 bases; bases with no gene match: 6. Written as DNA, the CDR3 is TGTGCCAGCAGATTGGCGGGAGGCAACAATGAGCAGTTCTTC. It codes for CASRLAGGNNEQFF. Variable domain in full (rest from reference TRBV7-9 and TRBJ2-1): DTGVSQNPRHKITKRGQNVTFRCDPISEHNRLYWYRQTLGQGPEFLTYFQNEAQLEKSRLLSDRFSAERPKGSFSTLEIQRTEQGDSAMYLCASRLAGGNNEQFFGPGTRLTVL.

The chain is built from TRBV18 and TRBJ1-1; D call uncertain. Looked up from germline, CDR1 is KGHSH and CDR2 is LQKENI. The CDR3 is 14 residues long. The ends were cut back, 2 bases at V and 5 bases at J, with 12 bases in the middle. CDR3 in DNA: TGTGCCAGCTCACCAGGGGAAAGAGGGACTGAAGCTTTCTTT. It is translated as CASSPGERGTEAFF.

The chain is built from TRBV7-5 and TRBJ1-5. TRBV7-5 has pseudogene status. This CDR3 region has 15 residues. The CDR3, as DNA: TGTGTCAGAAGCTTAGCGTTTAAGTCCAATCAGCCCCAGCATTTT. Its translation is CVRSLAFKSNQPQHF.

In the case of this clone: The sample holds other DNA sequences that translate to the same CDR3. The rearrangement links TRBV28 to TRBJ1-2; maybe TRBD1 (5 bases). The CDR3 has 13 residues. Deletions cut 2 bases from V and 4 bases from J, with 8 bases between. CDR1 is MDHEN and CDR2 is SYDVKM in the germline V gene. In DNA form, the CDR3 reads TGTGCCAGCAGTTTAGGGGGGGGCTATGGCTACACCTTC. Its translation: CASSLGGGYGYTF.

The V call is TRBV10-1, the J call TRBJ2-2, with D unclear. The CDR3 contains 11 residues. The V end was cut by 6 bases, the J end by 3 bases, with 2 bases between. The germline V gene encodes CDR1 WNHNN and CDR2 SYGVQD (reference sequence). CDR3 DNA sequence: TGCGCCAGCAGCCACACCGGGGAGCTGTTTTTT. This gives the protein CASSHTGELFF.